A selection of T cell receptor beta chains follows, all from one sample in a study of blood T cells in healthy people across ages. MiXCR, run by TCRdb on the 5' RACE reads, gives a single entry per CDR3 protein. Among 700,000 or so distinct CDR3 sequences listed, 40% to 50% were seen once. Sequencing used blood. The receptors come from a man at least 80 years old in good health. Both conserved end residues are part of each CDR3. Each record gives: CDR3 protein, J gene, V gene.

CDR3aa: CASSGPAGKFTDTQYF; j_gene: TRBJ2-3; v_gene: TRBV10-2
CDR3aa: CASSPSYEQYF; j_gene: TRBJ2-7; v_gene: TRBV7-2
CDR3aa: CSVEPASGGINNEQFF; j_gene: TRBJ2-1; v_gene: TRBV29-1
CDR3aa: CASSQAGPANQPQHF; j_gene: TRBJ1-5; v_gene: TRBV28
CDR3aa: CASSPGQGTTGELFF; j_gene: TRBJ2-2; v_gene: TRBV7-2
CDR3aa: CASSFEGAGNSPLHF; j_gene: TRBJ1-6; v_gene: TRBV27
CDR3aa: CASSGTGVNSPLHF; j_gene: TRBJ1-6; v_gene: TRBV25-1
CDR3aa: CASSSIGRDRGGETQYF; j_gene: TRBJ2-5; v_gene: TRBV5-4
CDR3aa: CASSRAGTSGSQGNDIQYF; j_gene: NA; v_gene: TRBV2
CDR3aa: CASSLDDSVGNEQFF; j_gene: TRBJ2-1; v_gene: TRBV5-1
CDR3aa: CSPGGGTTPTDTQYF; j_gene: TRBJ2-3; v_gene: TRBV20-1
CDR3aa: CASSLWASSTDTQYF; j_gene: TRBJ2-3; v_gene: TRBV7-3
CDR3aa: CASSLGGGVTDTQYF; j_gene: TRBJ2-3; v_gene: TRBV7-2
CDR3aa: CASSWTGTEAFSGYTF; j_gene: TRBJ1-2; v_gene: TRBV27
CDR3aa: CASSPRTSIDEQFF; j_gene: TRBJ2-1; v_gene: TRBV9
CDR3aa: CASSGSSLEQETQYF; j_gene: TRBJ2-5; v_gene: TRBV10-1
CDR3aa: CASSLAGGNEQFF; j_gene: TRBJ2-1; v_gene: TRBV5-1
CDR3aa: CSAATESSYNEQYF; j_gene: NA; v_gene: TRBV20-1
CDR3aa: CSAMRTSGAASYNEQFF; j_gene: TRBJ2-1; v_gene: TRBV20-1
CDR3aa: CAISEVGPGGTQYF; j_gene: TRBJ2-3; v_gene: TRBV10-3
CDR3aa: CASSTGPGGPGDEQFF; j_gene: TRBJ2-1; v_gene: TRBV11-2
CDR3aa: CSGREGARGVTEAFF; j_gene: TRBJ1-1; v_gene: TRBV29-1
CDR3aa: CASSPSAVAKNIQYF; j_gene: TRBJ2-4; v_gene: TRBV11-2
CDR3aa: CASRGGGEEQYF; j_gene: TRBJ2-7; v_gene: TRBV5-1
CDR3aa: CASSSPRGPYTGELFF; j_gene: TRBJ2-2; v_gene: TRBV12-3/TRBV12-4
CDR3aa: CASSTETRGAKNIQYF; j_gene: TRBJ2-4; v_gene: TRBV7-2
CDR3aa: CASENSGRGDNEQFF; j_gene: TRBJ2-1; v_gene: TRBV7-3
CDR3aa: CASSVGRGELFF; j_gene: TRBJ2-2; v_gene: TRBV12-3/TRBV12-4